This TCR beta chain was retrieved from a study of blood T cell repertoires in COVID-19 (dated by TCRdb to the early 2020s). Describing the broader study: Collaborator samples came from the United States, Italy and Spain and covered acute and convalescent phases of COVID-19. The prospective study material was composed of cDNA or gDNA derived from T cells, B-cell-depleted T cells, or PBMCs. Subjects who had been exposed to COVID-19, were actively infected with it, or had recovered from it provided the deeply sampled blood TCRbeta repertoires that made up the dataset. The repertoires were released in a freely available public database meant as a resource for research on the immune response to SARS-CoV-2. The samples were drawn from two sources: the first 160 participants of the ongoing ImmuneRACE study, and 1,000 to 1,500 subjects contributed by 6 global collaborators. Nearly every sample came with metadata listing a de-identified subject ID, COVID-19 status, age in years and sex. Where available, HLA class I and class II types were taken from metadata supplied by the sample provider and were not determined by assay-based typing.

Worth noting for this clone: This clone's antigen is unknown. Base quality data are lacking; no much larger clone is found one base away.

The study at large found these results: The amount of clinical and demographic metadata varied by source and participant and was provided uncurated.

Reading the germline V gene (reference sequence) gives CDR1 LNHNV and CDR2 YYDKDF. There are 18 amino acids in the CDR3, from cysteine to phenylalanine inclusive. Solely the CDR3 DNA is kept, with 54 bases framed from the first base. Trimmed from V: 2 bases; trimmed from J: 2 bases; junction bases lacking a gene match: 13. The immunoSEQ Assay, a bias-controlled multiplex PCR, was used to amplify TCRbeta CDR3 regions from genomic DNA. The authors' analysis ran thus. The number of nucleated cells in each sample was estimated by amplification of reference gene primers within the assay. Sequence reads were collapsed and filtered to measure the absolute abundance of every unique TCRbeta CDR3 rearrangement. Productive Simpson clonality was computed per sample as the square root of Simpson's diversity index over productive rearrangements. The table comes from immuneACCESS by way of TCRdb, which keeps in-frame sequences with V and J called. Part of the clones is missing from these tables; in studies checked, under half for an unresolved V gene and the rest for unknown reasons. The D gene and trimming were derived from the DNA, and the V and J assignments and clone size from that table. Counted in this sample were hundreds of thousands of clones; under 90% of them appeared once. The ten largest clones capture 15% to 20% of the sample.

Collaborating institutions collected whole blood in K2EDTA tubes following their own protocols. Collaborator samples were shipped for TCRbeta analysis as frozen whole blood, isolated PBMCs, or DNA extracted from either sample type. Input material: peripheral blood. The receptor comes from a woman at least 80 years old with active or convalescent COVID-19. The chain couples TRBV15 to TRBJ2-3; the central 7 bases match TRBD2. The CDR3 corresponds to CATSRLPGVGGYTDTQYF. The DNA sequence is TGTGCCACCAGCAGACTCCCCGGGGTGGGGGGGTACACAGATACGCAGTATTTT.